These 16 T cell receptor beta chains share one sample of origin, sequenced in a study of blood T cells in healthy people across ages. Together with a sample-barcoded 5' primer, a J-beta primer mix was included in a second PCR lasting about 7 to 12 cycles. One entry per CDR3 protein results from TCRdb running MiXCR on the 5' RACE reads. The repertoire consists of some 930,000 distinct CDR3 sequences, with approximately 32% occurring once and the leading ten covering roughly a tenth. The sample was also linked to a second study, of T cells of mothers and their children.

The source material was blood. The receptor set was obtained from a woman aged 35 to 49 in good health.

This clonotype was found once. This sequence joins TRBV5-1 and TRBJ2-5, with 8 bases aligning to TRBD2. This CDR3 comprises 16 residues. The germline V gene encodes CDR1 SGHRS and CDR2 YFSETQ. The V segment lost 4 bases and the J segment 2 bases; nucleotides outside the gene matches: 10. In DNA, the CDR3 is TGCGCCAGCAGCCCCCGGGGCGGGAGGCCTCAAGAGACCCAGTACTTC. This encodes CASSPRGGRPQETQYF.

This chain links TRBV7-8 with TRBJ2-3; D is uncertain. Trimming removed 2 bases from V and 0 bases from J, with 9 bases in between. The CDR3 length is 15 residues. CDR1 is SGHVS and CDR2 is FQNEAQ in the germline V gene. The CDR3 loop is CASSLFYGSTDTQYF. The DNA for the CDR3 is TGTGCCAGCAGCTTATTTTATGGGAGCACAGATACGCAGTATTTT.

In its sample, this clonotype was seen a few times. The chain employs TRBV24-1 and TRBJ2-1; TRBD1 matches 8 bases. The CDR3 has 17 amino acids. The germline V gene encodes CDR1 KGHDR and CDR2 SFDVKD. V was pared by 8 bases and J by 2 bases, with 13 bases of the junction left unmatched. CDR3 amino acids: CATTNNPGTGAYNEQFF. CDR3 in DNA: TGTGCCACCACCAATAACCCGGGGACAGGAGCCTACAATGAGCAGTTCTTC.

CDR3 bases: TGTGCCAGCAACCTTCCGGGACAGGGCGTAAATCAGCCCCAGCATTTT. Its translation is CASNLPGQGVNQPQHF. V is TRBV5-8 and J is TRBJ1-5, with 9 bases identical to TRBD1. This CDR3 has 16 amino acids. V gave up 6 bases and J gave up 4 bases; unmatched junction bases: 11. Per germline, CDR1 SGHTS and CDR2 YDEGEE.

This clonotype was counted once. Given the absence of the conserved phenylalanine or tryptophan at the CDR3 end, a read error is likely. The chain couples TRBV4-1 to TRBJ1-6; tentative D call: TRBD1 (6 bases). V was shortened by 3 bases and J by 9 bases, with 18 bases between the two germline ends. CDR1 and CDR2 from the germline V gene are MGHRA and YSYEKL. The CDR3 has 16 amino acids. CDR3 protein: CASSQKLLGASSPLHL. The CDR3 nucleotides read TGCGCCAGCAGCCAGAAACTTTTGGGGGCTTCTTCACCCCTCCACTTG.

A remark on this clonotype: One junction end disagrees with the germline gene, perhaps due to a read error. The chain uses TRBV9 and TRBJ2-1, with TRBD2 matching 9 bases. Matching the DNA end better, TRBJ2-7 makes the J call doubtful. Germline CDR1 reads SGDLS; CDR2 reads YYNGEE. The CDR3 consists of 15 residues. The CDR3 here is CAGSVSGGNYNEQYF. CDR3 sequence (DNA): TGTGCCGGCAGCGTGAGCGGGGGGAACTACAATGAGCAGTACTTC.

This clonotype has a handful of counts. The rearrangement uses TRBV19 and TRBJ1-5, with D possibly matching TRBD1 (6 bases). The CDR3 is 16 amino acids. V lost 6 bases and J 0 bases, leaving 15 bases between the germline ends. CDR1 is LNHDA and CDR2 is SQIVND in the germline V gene (reference sequence). The CDR3, as DNA: TGTGCCAGTAGGGGAGGGGGAAGTTATAGCAATCAGCCCCAGCATTTT. It encodes CASRGGGSYSNQPQHF.

The chain couples TRBV9 to TRBJ1-1, with 8 bases lining up with TRBD1. V lost 0 bases to trimming and J lost 5 bases; unmatched junction nucleotides: 3. This CDR3 region has 14 residues. Germline CDR1 and CDR2: SGDLS and YYNGEE. The CDR3 loop is CASSVVTGVTEAFF. The CDR3 nucleotides are TGTGCCAGCAGCGTAGTGACAGGGGTGACTGAAGCTTTCTTT.

This clonotype was recorded a few times. CDR3 amino acids: CASSLGGGVRNEQFF. The CDR3 nucleotides are TGTGCCAGCAGTTTAGGAGGGGGTGTTAGAAATGAGCAGTTCTTC. The chain has TRBV12-3 or TRBV12-4 and TRBJ2-1; tentatively, D is TRBD1 (6 bases). There are 15 residues in the CDR3. Trimming took off 1 base at V and 7 bases at J, with 14 bases between the two ends.

This clonotype was counted at least ten times. This chain joins TRBV7-9 and TRBJ1-2, with 9 bases aligning to TRBD1. Germline V lookup: CDR1 SEHNR, CDR2 FQNEAQ (reference sequence). Trimming at V came to 1 base and at J to 3 bases, leaving 6 bases not matched to a gene. The CDR3 runs 16 residues. CDR3 protein: CASSLVPGQGDYGYTF. CDR3 DNA: TGTGCCAGCAGCTTAGTCCCGGGACAGGGTGACTATGGCTACACCTTC.

This clonotype was counted a few times. The rearrangement joins TRBV24-1 to TRBJ1-5; tentative D call: TRBD1 (6 bases). V dropped 4 bases and J dropped 3 bases, with 9 bases sitting between them. This CDR3 comprises 14 residues. Germline loops: CDR1 KGHDR, CDR2 SFDVKD. CDR3: CATSERQDNQPQHF. Written as DNA, the CDR3 is TGTGCCACCAGTGAACGACAGGACAATCAGCCCCAGCATTTT.

Regarding this clonotype: With a far larger clone one base away, a read error is the likely cause. CDR3 in DNA: TGCGCCAGCAGCTTGGGGGGGGGATGCAATGAGCAGTTCTTC. This sequence encodes CASSLGGGCNEQFF. The V and J genes are TRBV5-1 and TRBJ2-1, with TRBD2 matching 7 bases. The germline CDR1 and CDR2 sequences are SGHRS and YFSETQ. The CDR3 has 14 amino acids. The ends lost 0 bases at V and 6 bases at J; junction bases unmatched: 3.

Concerning this clonotype itself: An end of the junction differs from the germline gene, which may be a read error. This chain uses TRBV5-1 with TRBJ1-1, with D possibly matching TRBD1 (5 bases). Germline lookup yields CDR1 SGHRS and CDR2 YFSETQ. The CDR3 covers 15 residues. CDR3 sequence (DNA): TGCGCCAGCACCTTGGAGGTCGCAGGGAGCACTGAAGCTTTCTTT. This encodes CASTLEVAGSTEAFF.

The rearrangement joins TRBV20-1 to TRBJ2-3, with TRBD2 identical over 7 bases. V lost 4 bases, J lost 2 bases, and 9 bases stayed unmatched. The length of the CDR3 is 15 residues. The germline V gene encodes CDR1 DFQATT and CDR2 SNEGSKA (reference sequence). DNA for the CDR3: TGCAGTGCTAATCTCGGGACTACCAACACAGATACGCAGTATTTT. Translated: CSANLGTTNTDTQYF.

Many counts were recorded for this clonotype. The V call is TRBV12-3 or TRBV12-4, the J call TRBJ2-1; 10 nucleotides agree with TRBD2. V dropped 2 bases and J dropped 10; count of bases not matched to a gene: 2. This CDR3 comprises 13 residues. CDR3 nucleotide sequence: TGTGCCAGCAGTTTAACTAGCGGGGTGGAGCAGTTCTTC. Its protein product is CASSLTSGVEQFF.

Many counts were recorded for this clonotype. The chain uses TRBV12-3 or TRBV12-4 and TRBJ1-1, with a tentative D call TRBD1 (5 bases). The ends were cut back, 5 bases at V and 4 bases at J, with 14 bases in the middle. The CDR3 runs 14 residues. The CDR3 sequence is CASSPGGGGTEAFF. The CDR3 DNA reads as TGTGCCAGCAGTCCGGGTGGGGGAGGCACTGAAGCTTTCTTT.